Each of the 19 T cell receptor beta chains below was sequenced from the same sample in a study of CXCR3-negative and CXCR3-positive naive CD8 T cells. TRB cDNA libraries were made by UMI-labeled 5' RACE. From its re-call of the 5' RACE reads, TCRdb lists each CDR3 protein once, without DNA. The sample has roughly 6,100 distinct CDR3 sequences. Input material: naive CXCR3- CD8+ T cells from blood. Stated subset: CD45RO-CCR7+CD27+CD95- naive CD8+ T cells lacking CXCR3 (TNR3-). These receptor sequences come from a human donor in good health. Some clones in this sample may be carry-over from other donors' samples.

This clonotype is classed as medium-sized (0.01 to 0.1%) by frequency. The chain couples TRBV7-3 to TRBJ2-7; the D call from TCRdb, TRBD1, cannot be confirmed without DNA. The CDR3 is made up of 16 amino acids. Germline CDR1 and CDR2: SGHTA and FQGTGA. The CDR3 here is CASSFLRRDRDYEQYF.

Considering frequency, this clonotype is medium-sized (0.01 to 0.1%). V usage is TRBV5-1 and J usage is TRBJ2-6; the D gene TCRdb calls, TRBD1, cannot be checked with no DNA. Germline V CDR1 and CDR2: SGHRS, YFSETQ. This CDR3 spans 18 amino acids. The chain's CDR3 is CASSSGTGVTSGANVLTF.

This clonotype counts as medium-sized by frequency. The chain carries TRBV2 and TRBJ2-3; absent DNA, TCRdb's TRBD1 call cannot be checked. The CDR3 runs 14 residues. The germline CDR1 and CDR2 sequences are SNHLY and FYNNEI. CDR3 region: CASRRDSNTDTQYF. The full variable domain, in which reference TRBV2 and TRBJ2-3 provide the parts outside the CDR3, is EPEVTQTPSHQVTQMGQEVILRCVPISNHLYFYWYRQILGQKVEFLVSFYNNEISEKSEIFDDQFSVERPDGSNFTLKIRSTKLEDSAMYFCASRRDSNTDTQYFGPGTRLTVL.

This clonotype is classed as medium-sized by frequency. J is TRBJ2-1 and V is TRBV27; TCRdb selects TRBD2, and the lack of DNA leaves this call unchecked. Germline V gene lookup returns CDR1 MNHEY and CDR2 SMNVEV (reference sequence). This CDR3 region has 13 residues. This chain's CDR3 is CASSSLADNEQFF.

The chain is built from TRBV4-2 and TRBJ1-2; TCRdb calls TRBD1, which cannot be checked without DNA. CDR3 length: 16 amino acids. Germline CDR1 and CDR2: LGHNA and YNFKEQ. The CDR3 is CASSQDTMDSPPGYTF.

This clonotype is deemed medium-sized (0.01 to 0.1%) by its frequency. The chain uses TRBV29-1 and TRBJ2-5; TCRdb reports TRBD2, a call that lacks DNA to check it against. CDR3 size: 13 residues. Germline loops: CDR1 SQVTM, CDR2 ANQGSEA. The CDR3 loop reads CSVPPENQETQYF.

Considering frequency, this clonotype is medium-sized. The rearrangement uses TRBV20-1 and TRBJ2-7; no DNA is available, so the TRBD2 call from TCRdb remains unchecked. Looked up from germline, CDR1 is DFQATT and CDR2 is SNEGSKA (reference sequence). This CDR3 is 14 amino acids long. CDR3 loop: CSARDEEGAYEQYF.

The chain employs TRBV4-1 and TRBJ2-7; with no DNA, the TCRdb D assignment of TRBD2 cannot be verified. The CDR3 length is 17 residues. Germline V gives CDR1 MGHRA, CDR2 YSYEKL. This CDR3 reads CASSQDSASGFSYEQYF.

This clonotype is medium-sized by frequency. The rearrangement uses TRBV9 and TRBJ1-2. This CDR3 region has 14 residues. CDR1 SGDLS and CDR2 YYNGEE come from the germline V gene. The CDR3 sequence: CASSPGGGDYGYTF.

The V call is TRBV5-6, the J call TRBJ2-5; TCRdb's assignment of TRBD1 cannot be checked, as there is no DNA. Per the germline V gene, CDR1 is SGHDT and CDR2 is YYEEEE. The CDR3 runs to 13 residues. This CDR3 reads CASSRGAEETQYF. The variable domain in full, with the rest retrieved from reference TRBV5-6 and TRBJ2-5, is DAGVTQSPTHLIKTRGQQVTLRCSPKSGHDTVSWYQQALGQGPQFIFQYYEEEERQRGNFPDRFSGHQFPNYSSELNVNALLLGDSALYLCASSRGAEETQYFGPGTRLLVL.

The V call is TRBV12-3 or TRBV12-4, the J call TRBJ2-1; without DNA, the TCRdb call of TRBD1 cannot be checked. This CDR3 is 13 amino acids long. The CDR3 reads CASSLGAYNEQFF.

This clonotype is called medium-sized (0.01 to 0.1%) based on its frequency. The V call is TRBV24-1, the J call TRBJ2-3; TCRdb's D call of TRBD2 is untestable without DNA. The CDR3 has 14 amino acids. CDR1 and CDR2 from the germline V gene are KGHDR and SFDVKD. The CDR3 is CATSLGLAGDTQYF.

Judged by frequency, this clonotype is medium-sized (0.01 to 0.1%). The V and J genes are TRBV19 and TRBJ2-7; the TCRdb call, TRBD1, lacks DNA for checking. CDR1 and CDR2 from the germline V gene are LNHDA and SQIVND (reference sequence). CDR3 size: 15 residues. The CDR3: CASSIGRTGGSEQYF.

V and J are TRBV2 and TRBJ2-3; there is no DNA to check the TCRdb D call of TRBD2. From germline, CDR1 is SNHLY and CDR2 FYNNEI. The CDR3 runs to 15 residues. This chain's CDR3 is CSFTARDLGTDTQYF.

This clonotype is labeled medium-sized based on frequency. The rearrangement links TRBV28 to TRBJ2-1; TCRdb's D gene call, TRBD1, goes unchecked for lack of DNA. Germline loops: CDR1 MDHEN, CDR2 SYDVKM. This CDR3 contains 15 residues. The CDR3 loop is CASSLAGLREGEQFF.

Its frequency marks this clonotype as medium-sized. The chain carries TRBV7-9 and TRBJ1-5. Germline CDR1 is SEHNR and CDR2 is FQNEAQ (reference sequence). The CDR3 runs to 13 residues. The CDR3 region is CASSLAWDQPQHF.

Frequency places this clonotype as medium-sized. This rearrangement joins TRBV7-2 to TRBJ2-1. Germline assignment: CDR1 SGHTA and CDR2 FQGNSA. CDR3 size: 14 residues. CDR3 in amino acids: CASSLARPVNEQFF.

This clonotype is classed as medium-sized by frequency. This chain uses TRBV6-5 with TRBJ1-6; the TRBD1 assignment by TCRdb is unverifiable without DNA. Germline V gene data show CDR1 as MNHEY and CDR2 as SVGAGI. The CDR3 is made up of 15 amino acids. The CDR3 loop reads CASSYGTGYNSPLHF.

In terms of frequency, this clonotype is medium-sized. V gene TRBV6-5 combines with J gene TRBJ1-5. The V gene's germline CDR1 is MNHEY and CDR2 SVGAGI. The CDR3 is 12 residues long. CDR3 loop: CASSTWNQPQHF.